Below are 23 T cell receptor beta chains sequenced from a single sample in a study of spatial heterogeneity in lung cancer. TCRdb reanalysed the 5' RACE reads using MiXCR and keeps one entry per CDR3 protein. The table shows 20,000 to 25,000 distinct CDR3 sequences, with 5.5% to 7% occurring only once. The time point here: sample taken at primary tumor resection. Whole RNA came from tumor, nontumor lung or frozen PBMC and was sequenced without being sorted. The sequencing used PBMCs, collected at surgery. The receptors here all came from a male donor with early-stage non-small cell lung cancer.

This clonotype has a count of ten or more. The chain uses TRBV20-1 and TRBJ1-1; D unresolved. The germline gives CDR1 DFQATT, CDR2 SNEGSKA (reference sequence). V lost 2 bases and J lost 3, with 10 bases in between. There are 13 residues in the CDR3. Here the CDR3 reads CSARWVGDTEAFF. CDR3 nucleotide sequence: TGCAGTGCTAGATGGGTTGGGGACACTGAAGCTTTCTTT.

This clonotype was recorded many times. The CDR3 DNA is TGTGCCAGCAGCGAACAAAGGGGGTGGAATTCACCCCTCCACTTT. Translated, it gives CASSEQRGWNSPLHF. V is TRBV3-1 and J is TRBJ1-6; possibly TRBD1 for D (6 bases). The CDR3 sequence is 15 residues long. CDR1 is LGHDT and CDR2 is YNNKEL in the germline V gene (reference sequence). V was cut by 5 bases and J by 7 bases, with 15 bases left in between.

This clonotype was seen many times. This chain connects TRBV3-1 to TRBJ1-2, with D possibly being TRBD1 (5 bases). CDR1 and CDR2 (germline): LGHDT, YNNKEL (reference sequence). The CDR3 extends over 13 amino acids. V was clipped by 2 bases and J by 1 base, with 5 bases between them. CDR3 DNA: TGTGCCAGCAGCCAAAGGGGTAACTATGGCTACACCTTC. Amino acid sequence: CASSQRGNYGYTF.

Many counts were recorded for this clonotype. CDR3 in DNA: TGTGCCAGCAGCCCTTGGACTAACCCCTACGAGCAGTACTTC. Its protein is CASSPWTNPYEQYF. V gene TRBV7-2 combines with J gene TRBJ2-7; possible D gene TRBD2, 6 bases. This CDR3 has 14 residues. Germline assignment: CDR1 SGHTA and CDR2 FQGNSA. V was cut by 5 bases and J by 2 bases, with 13 bases left in between.

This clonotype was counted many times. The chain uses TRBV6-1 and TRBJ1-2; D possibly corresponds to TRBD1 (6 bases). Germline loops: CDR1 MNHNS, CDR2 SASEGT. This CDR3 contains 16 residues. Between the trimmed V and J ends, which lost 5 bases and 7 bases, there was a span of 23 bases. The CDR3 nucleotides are TGTGCCAGCAGTAGGGAGCCTACAGGGTCAAGGAGTGGCTACACCTTC. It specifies CASSREPTGSRSGYTF.

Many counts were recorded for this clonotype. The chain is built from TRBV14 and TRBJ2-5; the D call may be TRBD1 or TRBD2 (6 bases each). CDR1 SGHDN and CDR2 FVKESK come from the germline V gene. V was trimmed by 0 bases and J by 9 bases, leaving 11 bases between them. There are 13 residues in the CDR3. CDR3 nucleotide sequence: TGTGCCAGCAGCCAAGAACTAAGGGGGGCCCAGTACTTC. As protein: CASSQELRGAQYF. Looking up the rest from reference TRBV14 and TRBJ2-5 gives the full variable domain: EAGVTQFPSHSVIEKGQTVTLRCDPISGHDNLYWYRRVMGKEIKFLLHFVKESKQDESGMPNNRFLAERTGGTYSTLKVQPAELEDSGVYFCASSQELRGAQYFGPGTRLLVL.

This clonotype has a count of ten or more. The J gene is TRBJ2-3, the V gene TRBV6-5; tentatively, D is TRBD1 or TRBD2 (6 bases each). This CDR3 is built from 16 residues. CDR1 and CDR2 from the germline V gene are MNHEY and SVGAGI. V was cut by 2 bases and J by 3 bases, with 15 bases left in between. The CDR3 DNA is TGTGCCAGCAGTTACGGCCTAGGGGGGTGGACAGATACGCAGTATTTT. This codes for CASSYGLGGWTDTQYF.

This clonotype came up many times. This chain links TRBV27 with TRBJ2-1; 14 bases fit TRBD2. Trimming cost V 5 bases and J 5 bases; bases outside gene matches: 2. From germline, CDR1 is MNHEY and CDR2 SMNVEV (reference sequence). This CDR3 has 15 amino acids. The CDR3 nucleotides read TGTGCCAGCAGTCGACTAGCGGGGGGGAACAATGAGCAGTTCTTC. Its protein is CASSRLAGGNNEQFF.

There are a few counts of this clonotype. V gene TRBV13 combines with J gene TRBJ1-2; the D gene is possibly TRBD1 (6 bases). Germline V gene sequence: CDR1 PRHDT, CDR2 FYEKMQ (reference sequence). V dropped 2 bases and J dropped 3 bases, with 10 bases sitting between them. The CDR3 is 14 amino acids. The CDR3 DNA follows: TGTGCCAGCAGCTTAAGGCAGGGGTACTATGGCTACACCTTC. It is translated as CASSLRQGYYGYTF. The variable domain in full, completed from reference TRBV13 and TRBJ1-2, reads AAGVIQSPRHLIKEKRETATLKCYPIPRHDTVYWYQQGPGQDPQFLISFYEKMQSDKGSIPDRFSAQQFSDYHSELNMSSLELGDSALYFCASSLRQGYYGYTFGSGTRLTVV.

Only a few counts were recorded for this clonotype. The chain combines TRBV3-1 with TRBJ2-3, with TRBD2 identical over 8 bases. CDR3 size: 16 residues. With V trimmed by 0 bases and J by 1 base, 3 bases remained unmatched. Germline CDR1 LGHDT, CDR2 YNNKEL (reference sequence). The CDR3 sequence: CASSQDSGDRTDTQYF. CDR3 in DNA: TGTGCCAGCAGCCAAGATAGCGGGGATCGCACAGATACGCAGTATTTT.

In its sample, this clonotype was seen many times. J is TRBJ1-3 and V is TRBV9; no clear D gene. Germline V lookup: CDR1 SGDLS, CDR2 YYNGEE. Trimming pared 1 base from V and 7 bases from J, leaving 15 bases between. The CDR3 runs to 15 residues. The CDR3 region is CASSVRSSGVNTIYF. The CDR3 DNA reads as TGTGCCAGCAGCGTACGCAGCAGTGGTGTGAACACCATATATTTT.

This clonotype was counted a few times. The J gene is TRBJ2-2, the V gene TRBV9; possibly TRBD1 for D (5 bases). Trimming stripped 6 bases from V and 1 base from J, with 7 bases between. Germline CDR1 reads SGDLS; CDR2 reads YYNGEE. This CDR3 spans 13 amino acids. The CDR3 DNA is TGTGCCAGCAAAGACAGGAACACCGGGGAGCTGTTTTTT. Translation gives CASKDRNTGELFF. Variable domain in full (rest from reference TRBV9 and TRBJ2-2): DSGVTQTPKHLITATGQRVTLRCSPRSGDLSVYWYQQSLDQGLQFLIQYYNGEERAKGNILERFSAQQFPDLHSELNLSSLELGDSALYFCASKDRNTGELFFGEGSRLTVL.

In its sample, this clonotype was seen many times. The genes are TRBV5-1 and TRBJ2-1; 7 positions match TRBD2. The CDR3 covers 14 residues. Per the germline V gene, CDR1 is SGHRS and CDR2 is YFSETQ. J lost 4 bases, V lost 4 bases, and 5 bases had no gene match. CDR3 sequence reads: CASSPGTNYNEQFF. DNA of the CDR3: TGCGCCAGCAGCCCGGGGACTAATTACAATGAGCAGTTCTTC.

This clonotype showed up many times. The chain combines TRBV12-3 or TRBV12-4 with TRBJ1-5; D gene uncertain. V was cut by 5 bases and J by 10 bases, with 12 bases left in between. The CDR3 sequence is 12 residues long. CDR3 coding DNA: TGTGCCAGCAGTCCCACCCGAGAACCCCAGCATTTT. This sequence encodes CASSPTREPQHF.

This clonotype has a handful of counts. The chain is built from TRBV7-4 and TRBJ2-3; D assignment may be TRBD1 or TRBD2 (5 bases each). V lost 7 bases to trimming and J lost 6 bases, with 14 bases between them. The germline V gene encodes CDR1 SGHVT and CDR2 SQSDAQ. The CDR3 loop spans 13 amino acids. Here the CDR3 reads CASTSRRDDTQYF. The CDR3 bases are TGTGCCAGCACCTCTAGACGGGACGATACGCAGTATTTT.

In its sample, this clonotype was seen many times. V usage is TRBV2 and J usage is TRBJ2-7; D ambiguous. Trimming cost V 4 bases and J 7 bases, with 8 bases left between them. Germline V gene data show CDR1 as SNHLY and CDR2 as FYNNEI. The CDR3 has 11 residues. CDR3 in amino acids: CASSGAREQYF. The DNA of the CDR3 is TGTGCCAGCAGTGGTGCTAGGGAGCAGTACTTC.

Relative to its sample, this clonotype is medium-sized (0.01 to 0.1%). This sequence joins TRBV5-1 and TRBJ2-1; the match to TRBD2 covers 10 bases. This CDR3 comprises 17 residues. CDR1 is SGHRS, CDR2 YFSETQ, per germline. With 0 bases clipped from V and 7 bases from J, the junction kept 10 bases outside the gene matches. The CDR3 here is CASSLEASGRRDNEQFF. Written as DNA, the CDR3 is TGCGCCAGCAGCTTGGAAGCTAGCGGGAGAAGAGATAATGAGCAGTTCTTC.

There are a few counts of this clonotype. The CDR3 protein is CASSPGSEETQYF. Written as DNA, the CDR3 is TGTGCCAGCAGCCCCGGGAGTGAAGAGACCCAGTACTTC. The rearrangement uses TRBV7-2 and TRBJ2-5, with a weak D call TRBD2 (6 bases). Trimming cost V 5 bases and J 3 bases, with 10 bases left between them. This CDR3 contains 13 residues. CDR1 is SGHTA, CDR2 FQGNSA, per germline.

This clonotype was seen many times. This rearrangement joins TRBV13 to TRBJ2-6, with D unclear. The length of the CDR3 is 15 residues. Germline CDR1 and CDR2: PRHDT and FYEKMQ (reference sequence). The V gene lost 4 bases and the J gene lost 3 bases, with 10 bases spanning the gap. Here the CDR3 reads CASSYDNVGANVLTF. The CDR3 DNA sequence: TGTGCCAGCAGCTACGACAACGTTGGGGCCAACGTCCTGACTTTC.

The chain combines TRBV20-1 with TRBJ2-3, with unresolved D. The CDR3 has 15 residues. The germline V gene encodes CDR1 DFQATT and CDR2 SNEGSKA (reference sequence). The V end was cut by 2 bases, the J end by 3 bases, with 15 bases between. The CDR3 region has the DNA TGCAGTGCTAGACCACCCTCTAGGGCGACAGATACGCAGTATTTT. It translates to CSARPPSRATDTQYF.

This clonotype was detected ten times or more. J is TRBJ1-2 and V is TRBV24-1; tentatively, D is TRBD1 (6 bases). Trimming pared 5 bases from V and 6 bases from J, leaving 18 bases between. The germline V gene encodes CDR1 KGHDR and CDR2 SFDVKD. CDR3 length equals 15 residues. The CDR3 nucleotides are TGTGCCACCAGTGCACCCTCTGGACAGCAAGATGGCTACACCTTC. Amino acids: CATSAPSGQQDGYTF.

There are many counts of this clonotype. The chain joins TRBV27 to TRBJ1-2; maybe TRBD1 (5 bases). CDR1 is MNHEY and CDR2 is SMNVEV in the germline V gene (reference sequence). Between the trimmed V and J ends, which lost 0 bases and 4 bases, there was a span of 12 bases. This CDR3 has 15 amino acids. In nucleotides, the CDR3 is TGTGCCAGCAGTTTATCGATGGGGGTGGGCTATGGCTACACCTTC. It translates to CASSLSMGVGYGYTF.

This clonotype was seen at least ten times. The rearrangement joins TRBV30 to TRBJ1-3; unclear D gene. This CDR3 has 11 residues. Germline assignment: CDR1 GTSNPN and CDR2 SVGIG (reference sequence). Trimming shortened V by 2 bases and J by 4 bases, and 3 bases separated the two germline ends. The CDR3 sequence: CAWSPGNTIYF. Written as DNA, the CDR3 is TGTGCCTGGAGTCCCGGAAACACCATATATTTT.